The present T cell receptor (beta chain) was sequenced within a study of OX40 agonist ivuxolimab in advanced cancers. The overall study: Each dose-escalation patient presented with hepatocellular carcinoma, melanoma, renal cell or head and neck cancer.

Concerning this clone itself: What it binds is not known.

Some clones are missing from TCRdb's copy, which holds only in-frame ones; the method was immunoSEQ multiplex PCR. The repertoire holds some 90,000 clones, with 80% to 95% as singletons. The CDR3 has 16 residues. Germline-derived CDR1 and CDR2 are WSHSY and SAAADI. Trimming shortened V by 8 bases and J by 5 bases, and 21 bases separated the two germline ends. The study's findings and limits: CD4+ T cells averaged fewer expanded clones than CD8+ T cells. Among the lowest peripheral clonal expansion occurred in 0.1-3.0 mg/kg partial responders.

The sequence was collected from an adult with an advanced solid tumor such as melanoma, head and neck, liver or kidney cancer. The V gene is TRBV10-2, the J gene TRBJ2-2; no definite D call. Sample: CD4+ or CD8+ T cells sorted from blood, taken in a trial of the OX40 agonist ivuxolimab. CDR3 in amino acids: CASRKSGFLGTGELFF. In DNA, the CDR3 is TGCGCCAGCCGAAAGTCCGGCTTCTTGGGTACCGGGGAGCTGTTTTTT.